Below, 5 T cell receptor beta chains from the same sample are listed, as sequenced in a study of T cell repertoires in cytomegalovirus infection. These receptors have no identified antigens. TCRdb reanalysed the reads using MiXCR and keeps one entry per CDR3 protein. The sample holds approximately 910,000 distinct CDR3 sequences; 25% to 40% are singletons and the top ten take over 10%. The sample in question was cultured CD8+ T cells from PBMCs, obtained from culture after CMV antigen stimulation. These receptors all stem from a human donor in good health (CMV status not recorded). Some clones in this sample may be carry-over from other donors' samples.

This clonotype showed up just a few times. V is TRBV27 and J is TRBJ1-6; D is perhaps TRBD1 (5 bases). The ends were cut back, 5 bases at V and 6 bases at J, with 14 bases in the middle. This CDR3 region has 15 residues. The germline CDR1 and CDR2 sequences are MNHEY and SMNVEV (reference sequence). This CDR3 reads CASSNRQGGNSPLHF. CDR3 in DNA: TGTGCCAGCAGTAACCGTCAGGGAGGTAATTCACCCCTCCACTTT.

The CDR3: CASSQDQTSGGDAQYV. The CDR3 region has the DNA TGTGCCAGCAGCCAAGACCAGACTAGCGGGGGGGACGCGCAGTACGTC. The genes are TRBV4-1 and TRBJ2-7; TRBD2 agrees at 14 bases. CDR3 length: 16 amino acids. Germline CDR1 reads MGHRA; CDR2 reads YSYEKL.

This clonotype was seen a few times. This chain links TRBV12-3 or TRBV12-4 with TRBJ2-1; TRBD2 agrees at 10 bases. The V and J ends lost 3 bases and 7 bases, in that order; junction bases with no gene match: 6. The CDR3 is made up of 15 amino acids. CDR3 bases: TGTGCCAGCAGTTTGAAGCGGGGGGGCCGAAATGAGCAGTTCTTC. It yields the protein CASSLKRGGRNEQFF.

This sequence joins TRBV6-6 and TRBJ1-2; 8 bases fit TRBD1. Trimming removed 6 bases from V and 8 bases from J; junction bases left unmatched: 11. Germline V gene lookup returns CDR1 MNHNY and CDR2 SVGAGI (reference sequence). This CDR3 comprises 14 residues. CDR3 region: CASRHRGEGGGYTF. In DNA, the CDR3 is TGTGCCAGCAGGCACAGGGGGGAAGGAGGGGGCTACACCTTC.

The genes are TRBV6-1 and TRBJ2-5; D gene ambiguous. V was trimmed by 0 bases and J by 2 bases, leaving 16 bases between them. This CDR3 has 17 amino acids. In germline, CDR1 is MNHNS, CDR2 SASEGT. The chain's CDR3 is CASSEAALSLKQETQYF. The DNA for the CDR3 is TGTGCCAGCAGTGAAGCGGCACTGAGCTTAAAACAAGAGACCCAGTACTTC.